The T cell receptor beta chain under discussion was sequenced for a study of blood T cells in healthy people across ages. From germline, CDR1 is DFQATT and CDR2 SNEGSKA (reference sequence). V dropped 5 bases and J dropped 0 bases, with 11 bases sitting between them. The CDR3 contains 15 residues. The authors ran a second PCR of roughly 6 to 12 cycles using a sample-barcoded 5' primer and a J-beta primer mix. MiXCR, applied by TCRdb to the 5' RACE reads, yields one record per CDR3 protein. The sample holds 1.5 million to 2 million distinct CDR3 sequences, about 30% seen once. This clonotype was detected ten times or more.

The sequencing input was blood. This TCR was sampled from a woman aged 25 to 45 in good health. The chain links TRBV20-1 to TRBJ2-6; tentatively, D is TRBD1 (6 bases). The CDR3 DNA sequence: TGCAGTGCTGGAACCAGGGGCTCTGGGGCCAACGTCCTGACTTTC. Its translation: CSAGTRGSGANVLTF.